This T cell receptor (beta chain) was documented in a study of prognosis after radiotherapy for stage I lung cancer. The wider study: Aged roughly 50 to 95 years, with a median of roughly 78 years, the patients were roughly 14 men and 6 women. Study outcomes and limitations: Unique TCR clone counts were lower following stereotactic body radiation therapy (median 10,088 versus 6,861).

The CDR3 has 12 residues. V was clipped by 4 bases and J by 4 bases, with 8 bases between them. The germline V gene has CDR1 SGHNT and CDR2 YYREEE (reference sequence). From genomic DNA, two-round multiplex PCR was used to amplify TCR beta CDR3. During first-round PCR, primers specific to each TRBV and TRBJ gene were used. TCRdb passed the multiplex PCR reads through MiXCR, listing each CDR3 protein once. The sample contains about 35,000 distinct CDR3 sequences, 25% to 40% of which appear only once. Many counts were recorded for this clonotype. The antigen is undetermined. The material sequenced was PBMCs, taken before or after stereotactic body radiation therapy (not recorded which). The genes are TRBV5-4 and TRBJ2-5; weak D call: TRBD1 (5 bases). This sequence originates from a donor aged 50 or older with non-small cell lung cancer. CDR3 DNA sequence: TGTGCCAGCAGCGGCCAGGGAGAGACCCAGTACTTC. This sequence encodes CASSGQGETQYF.